A selection of T cell receptor beta chains follows, all from one sample in a study of cytomegalovirus exposure and HLA in healthy donors. Sequenced by immunoSEQ multiplex PCR; TCRdb stores in-frame clones only, minus some. The profile shows 150,000 to 200,000 clones, approximately 80% of them singletons. Input material: PBMCs. These receptor sequences come from a woman aged 30 to 39 in good health and CMV-seronegative. Each CDR3 is given with its conserved first and last residue. The order of the fields is CDR3 protein, CDR3 DNA, D gene, clone size, J gene, V gene. A D gene is named only where the DNA matches it firmly. Rows may omit the clone size; those that give it use once, few, many or a size class.

CASSYTTSSYNEQFF | TGTGCCAGCAGCTACACAACAAGCTCCTACAATGAGCAGTTCTTC | . | . | TRBJ2-1 | TRBV5-6
CASSLGQRHYF | TGCGCCAGCAGCTTGGGGCAGCGCCATTACTTC | . | . | TRBJ2-7 | TRBV5-1
CASGRTGTGVMETQYF | TGTGCCAGCGGACGAACCGGGACAGGGGTAATGGAGACCCAGTACTTC | TRBD1 | . | TRBJ2-5 | TRBV7-8
CASSESNRVFGF | TGTGCCAGCAGTGAAAGCAACAGGGTTTTCGGCTTC | . | . | TRBJ2-7 | TRBV2
CASSLDGGGAYEQYF | TGTGCCAGCAGCTTAGACGGCGGGGGGGCTTACGAGCAGTACTTC | TRBD2 | . | TRBJ2-7 | TRBV7-2
CASSPSWQFERTQYF | TGTGCCAGCAGCCCTTCGTGGCAATTCGAAAGGACCCAGTACTTC | . | . | TRBJ2-5 | TRBV27
CASSEEGQSSYNEQFF | TGTGCCAGCAGTGAAGAGGGGCAGAGCTCCTACAATGAGCAGTTCTTC | . | once | TRBJ2-1 | TRBV2
CASSPRGTHNNEKLFF | TGTGCCAGTAGTCCTAGGGGGACACACAACAATGAAAAACTGTTTTTT | . | . | TRBJ1-4 | TRBV19
CASSRTHEQYF | TGTGCCAGTAGTCGGACTCACGAGCAGTACTTC | . | . | TRBJ2-7 | TRBV19
CASSQERDITYEQYF | TGCGCCAGCAGCCAAGAGAGGGACATAACCTACGAGCAGTACTTC | . | . | TRBJ2-7 | TRBV4-3
CASSLSPKTGGRGSNQPQHF | TGTGCCAGCAGCTTATCTCCCAAGACAGGGGGCAGGGGGAGCAATCAGCCCCAGCATTTT | TRBD1 | once | TRBJ1-5 | TRBV13
CASSPTSADNNEQFF | TGTGCCAGCAGCCCTACTAGCGCCGACAACAATGAGCAGTTCTTC | TRBD2 | . | TRBJ2-1 | TRBV9
CSAYRPGGNEQFF | TGCAGCGCCTACAGGCCTGGCGGCAATGAGCAGTTCTTC | . | . | TRBJ2-1 | TRBV29-1
CASSSSSTTRGQPQHF | TGTGCCAGCAGTTCCTCCTCGACTACCCGAGGCCAGCCCCAGCATTTT | . | . | TRBJ1-5 | TRBV27
CASSFTGRFSYEQYF | TGTGCCAGCAGTTTTACAGGGCGATTTTCCTACGAGCAGTACTTC | . | . | TRBJ2-7 | TRBV27
CASGLATGTGYNEQFF | TGTGCTAGTGGTTTGGCTACGGGAACTGGATACAATGAGCAGTTCTTC | . | . | TRBJ2-1 | TRBV12-5
CASSLIEGHTDTQYF | TGTGCCAGCAGCTTGATTGAGGGACACACAGATACGCAGTATTTT | . | . | TRBJ2-3 | TRBV5-8
CASSDVGSGANGLTF | TGTGCCAGCAGTGATGTCGGCTCTGGGGCCAACGGCCTGACTTTC | . | . | TRBJ2-6 | TRBV6-1
CASSSVNNEQFF | TGTGCCAGCAGCTCTGTAAACAATGAGCAGTTCTTC | . | . | TRBJ2-1 | TRBV7-9
CASSLTGGSYNEQFF | TGTGCCAGCAGCTTAACAGGGGGGTCCTACAATGAGCAGTTCTTC | TRBD1 | . | TRBJ2-1 | TRBV7-2
CASGAPVWGDYTF | TGTGCCAGCGGTGCCCCGGTCTGGGGAGACTACACCTTC | . | . | TRBJ1-2 | TRBV27
CAISPSISTSGGDEQFF | TGTGCCATCAGTCCCTCCATCTCCACTAGCGGGGGCGATGAGCAGTTCTTC | TRBD2 | . | TRBJ2-1 | TRBV10-3
CASSLDGVGRYTDTQYF | TGTGCCAGCAGCTTAGATGGGGTTGGGAGATACACAGATACGCAGTATTTT | . | . | TRBJ2-3 | TRBV11-2
CASMLSGQYEQYF | TGTGCCAGCATGTTGAGTGGACAGTACGAGCAGTACTTC | . | . | TRBJ2-7 | TRBV28
CASSLWENYEQYF | TGTGCCAGCAGCTTATGGGAGAACTACGAGCAGTACTTC | . | . | TRBJ2-7 | TRBV7-6
CSVGQGNTEAFF | TGCAGCGTGGGACAGGGGAACACTGAAGCTTTCTTT | TRBD1 | . | TRBJ1-1 | TRBV29-1
CSSSSRQLNTEAFF | TGTTCCAGCAGCTCCCGACAGCTGAACACTGAAGCTTTCTTT | . | . | TRBJ1-1 | TRBV7-9
CAWKEGGPLAFF | TGTGCCTGGAAAGAAGGGGGACCCCTTGCTTTCTTT | . | . | TRBJ1-1 | TRBV30
CASSVRTGGLRQESYEQYF | TGTGCCAGCAGTGTTCGGACAGGGGGCTTGCGACAGGAGTCCTACGAGCAGTACTTC | TRBD1 | . | TRBJ2-7 | TRBV2
CASSPGFRGYTF | TGTGCCAGCAGTCCAGGGTTTCGTGGCTACACCTTC | . | . | TRBJ1-2 | TRBV6-5
CASSQGWSGLGEKLFF | TGCGCCAGCAGCCAAGGGTGGTCCGGCCTCGGGGAAAAACTGTTTTTT | . | few | TRBJ1-4 | TRBV4-3
CASSPSARGTIYF | TGTGCCAGCAGTCCGTCAGCCCGAGGCACCATATATTTT | . | . | TRBJ1-3 | TRBV27
CASSGRQGNYEQYF | TGTGCCAGCAGCGGAAGACAGGGGAACTACGAGCAGTACTTC | TRBD1 | . | TRBJ2-7 | TRBV5-4
CASSLPTSGGAGTDTQYF | TGTGCCAGCAGTCTCCCGACTAGCGGGGGGGCCGGTACAGATACGCAGTATTTT | TRBD2 | . | TRBJ2-3 | TRBV2
CASSLTSGSYEQYF | TGTGCCAGCAGTTTAACTAGCGGGAGCTACGAGCAGTACTTC | TRBD2 | . | TRBJ2-7 | TRBV27
CASSKGTSGRRETQYF | TGTGCCAGCAGTAAGGGGACTAGCGGGAGGAGAGAGACCCAGTACTTC | TRBD2 | . | TRBJ2-5 | TRBV27
CASSLNEKLFF | TGTGCCAGCAGCCTGAATGAAAAACTGTTTTTT | . | . | TRBJ1-4 | TRBV7-8
CASSPLGGVEQYF | TGTGCCAGCAGCCCCTTAGGAGGGGTCGAGCAGTACTTC | . | . | TRBJ2-7 | TRBV11-1
CASSLGGGPREQYF | TGTGCCAGCAGCTTGGGGGGAGGGCCCCGGGAGCAGTACTTC | TRBD2 | . | TRBJ2-7 | TRBV7-9
CASTSLGGTSTDTQYF | TGTGCCAGCACAAGCTTAGGCGGGACTAGCACAGATACGCAGTATTTT | . | . | TRBJ2-3 | TRBV7-9
CASGRNTEAFF | TGTGCCAGCGGGAGGAACACTGAAGCTTTCTTT | . | . | TRBJ1-1 | TRBV7-9
CASSLAYQGAWTEAFF | TGCGCCAGCAGCTTGGCCTACCAGGGGGCCTGGACTGAAGCTTTCTTT | TRBD1 | few | TRBJ1-1 | TRBV5-1
CASRDQGRGTEAFF | TGCGCCAGCAGAGATCAGGGGCGTGGGACTGAAGCTTTCTTT | . | . | TRBJ1-1 | TRBV23-1
CASSYSGTSTDTQYF | TGTGCCAGCAGTTACTCAGGGACAAGCACAGATACGCAGTATTTT | . | . | TRBJ2-3 | TRBV6-6
CASSTLDETWTNQPQHF | TGTGCCAGTAGTACACTAGACGAGACATGGACGAATCAGCCCCAGCATTTT | . | once | TRBJ1-5 | TRBV19
CASSHDLLERTYEQYF | TGCGCCAGCAGCCACGACTTATTAGAACGGACCTACGAGCAGTACTTC | . | . | TRBJ2-7 | TRBV4-3
CASSDPGMGYGYTF | TGTGCCAGCAGTGATCCGGGAATGGGCTATGGCTACACCTTC | . | once | TRBJ1-2 | TRBV6-1
CASTLRGSGGNGNTIYF | TGTGCCAGCACTTTAAGGGGCTCAGGGGGCAACGGAAACACCATATATTTT | TRBD1 | . | TRBJ1-3 | TRBV27
CASSRREGGSTDTQYF | TGTGCCAGCAGCCGAAGGGAGGGGGGAAGCACAGATACGCAGTATTTT | . | . | TRBJ2-3 | TRBV13
CASRKGTEWNTEAFF | TGTGCCAGCAGAAAGGGGACAGAATGGAACACTGAAGCTTTCTTT | TRBD1 | . | TRBJ1-1 | TRBV28
CASSLYQTGELFF | TGTGCCAGCAGCTTATACCAGACCGGGGAGCTGTTTTTT | . | . | TRBJ2-2 | TRBV7-3
CSARTGGPFLPYNEQFF | TGCAGCGCCAGGACAGGTGGCCCATTTTTACCCTACAATGAGCAGTTCTTC | TRBD1 | few | TRBJ2-1 | TRBV29-1
CASSSQGMRRWHTGELFF | TGTGCCAGCAGCTCCCAGGGGATGAGGAGGTGGCACACCGGGGAGCTGTTTTTT | . | . | TRBJ2-2 | TRBV7-2
CASSLNARMNTEAFF | TGCGCCAGCAGCTTGAACGCCAGGATGAACACTGAAGCTTTCTTT | . | . | TRBJ1-1 | TRBV5-1
CASSFGGAELNTEAFF | TGTGCCAGCAGCTTTGGGGGGGCGGAGTTGAACACTGAAGCTTTCTTT | . | . | TRBJ1-1 | TRBV5-6